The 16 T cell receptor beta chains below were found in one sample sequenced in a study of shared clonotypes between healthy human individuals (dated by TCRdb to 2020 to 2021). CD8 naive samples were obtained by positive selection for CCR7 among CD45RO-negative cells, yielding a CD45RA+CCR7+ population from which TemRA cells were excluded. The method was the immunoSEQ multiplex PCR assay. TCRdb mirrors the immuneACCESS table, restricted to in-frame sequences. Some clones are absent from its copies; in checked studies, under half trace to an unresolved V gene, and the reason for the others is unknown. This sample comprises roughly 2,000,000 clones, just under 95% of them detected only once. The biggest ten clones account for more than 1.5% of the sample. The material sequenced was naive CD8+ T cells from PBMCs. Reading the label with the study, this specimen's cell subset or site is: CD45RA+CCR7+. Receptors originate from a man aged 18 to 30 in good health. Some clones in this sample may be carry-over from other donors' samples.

The CDR3, as DNA: TGTGCCAGCTCACCTCCGGAGGGGGTGCGAACTGGGGCCAACGTCCTGACTTTC. Residues: CASSPPEGVRTGANVLTF. The gene calls are TRBV18 and TRBJ2-6, with D possibly being TRBD1 or TRBD2 (6 bases each). Looked up from germline, CDR1 is KGHSH and CDR2 is LQKENI. The CDR3 has 18 residues. Trimming took off 3 bases at V and 2 bases at J, with 17 bases between the two ends.

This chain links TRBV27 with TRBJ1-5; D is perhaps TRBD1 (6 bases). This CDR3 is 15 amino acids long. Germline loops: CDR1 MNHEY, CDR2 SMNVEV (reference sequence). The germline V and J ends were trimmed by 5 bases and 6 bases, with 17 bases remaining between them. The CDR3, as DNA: TGTGCCAGCAGTCTGCTATGGGGGGCCCTTCAGCCCCAGCATTTT. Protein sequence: CASSLLWGALQPQHF.

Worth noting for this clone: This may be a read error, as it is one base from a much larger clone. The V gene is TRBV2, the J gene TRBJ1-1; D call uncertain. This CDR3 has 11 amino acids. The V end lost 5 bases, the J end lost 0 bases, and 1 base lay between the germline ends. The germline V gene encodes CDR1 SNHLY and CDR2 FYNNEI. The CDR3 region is CASSMNTEAFF. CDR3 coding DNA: TGTGCCAGCAGTATGAACACTGAAGCTTTCTTT.

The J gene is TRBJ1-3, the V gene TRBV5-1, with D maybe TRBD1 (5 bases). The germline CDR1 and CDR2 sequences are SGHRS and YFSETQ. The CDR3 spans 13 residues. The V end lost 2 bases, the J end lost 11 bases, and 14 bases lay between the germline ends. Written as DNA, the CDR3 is TGCGCCAGCAGCTTTTCCGGGGACGGCGCCATATATTTT. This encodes CASSFSGDGAIYF.

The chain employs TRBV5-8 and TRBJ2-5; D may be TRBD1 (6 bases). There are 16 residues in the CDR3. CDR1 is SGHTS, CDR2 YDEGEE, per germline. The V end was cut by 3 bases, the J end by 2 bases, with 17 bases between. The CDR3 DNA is TGTGCCAGCAGCTCTAACCGGGCAGGGGAACAAGAGACCCAGTACTTC. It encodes CASSSNRAGEQETQYF.

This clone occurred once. CDR3 sequence reads: CASSLDRTGNVGYEQYF. The CDR3 bases are TGCGCCAGCAGCTTAGACCGGACAGGGAACGTGGGCTACGAGCAGTACTTC. The chain combines TRBV5-1 with TRBJ2-7, with TRBD1 matching over 8 bases. This CDR3 contains 17 residues. CDR1 SGHRS and CDR2 YFSETQ come from the germline V gene. The V gene end was trimmed by 2 bases and the J gene end by 3 bases; junction bases not matched to a gene: 13.

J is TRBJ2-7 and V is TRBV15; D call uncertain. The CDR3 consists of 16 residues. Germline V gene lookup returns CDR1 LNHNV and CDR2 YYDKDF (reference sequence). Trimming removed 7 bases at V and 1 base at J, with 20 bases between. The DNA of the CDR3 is TGTGCCACCAAGGCCTCGAAGACGGTGCTTTCCTACGAGCAGTACTTC. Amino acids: CATKASKTVLSYEQYF.

The CDR3 DNA sequence: TGTGCCAGCAGCTTAGGAATAGCCTCCCAAGAGACCCAGTACTTC. Encoded protein: CASSLGIASQETQYF. V and J are TRBV11-2 and TRBJ2-5; the D is unclear. Trimming left V 1 base short and J 1 base short, with 10 bases between. Germline CDR1 reads SGHAT; CDR2 reads FQNNGV. This CDR3 region has 15 residues.

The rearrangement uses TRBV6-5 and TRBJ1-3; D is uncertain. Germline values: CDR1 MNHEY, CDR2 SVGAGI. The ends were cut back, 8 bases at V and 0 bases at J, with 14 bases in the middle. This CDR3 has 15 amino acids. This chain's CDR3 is CASSLSKTSGNTIYF. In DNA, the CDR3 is TGTGCCAGCTCACTATCTAAAACCTCTGGAAACACCATATATTTT.

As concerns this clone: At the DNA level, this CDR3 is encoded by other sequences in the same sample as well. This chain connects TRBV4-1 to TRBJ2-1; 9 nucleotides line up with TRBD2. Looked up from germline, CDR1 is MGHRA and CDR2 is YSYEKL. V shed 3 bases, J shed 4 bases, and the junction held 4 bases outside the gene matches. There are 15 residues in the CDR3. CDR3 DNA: TGCGCCAGCAGCCAGGGGGCGGGGGGGTACAATGAGCAGTTCTTC. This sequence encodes CASSQGAGGYNEQFF.

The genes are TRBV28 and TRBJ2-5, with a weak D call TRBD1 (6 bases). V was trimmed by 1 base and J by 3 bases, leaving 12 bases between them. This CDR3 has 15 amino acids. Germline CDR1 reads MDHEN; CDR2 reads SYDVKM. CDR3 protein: CASSLSIRGEETQYF. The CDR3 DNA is TGTGCCAGCAGTTTATCTATCAGGGGCGAAGAGACCCAGTACTTC.

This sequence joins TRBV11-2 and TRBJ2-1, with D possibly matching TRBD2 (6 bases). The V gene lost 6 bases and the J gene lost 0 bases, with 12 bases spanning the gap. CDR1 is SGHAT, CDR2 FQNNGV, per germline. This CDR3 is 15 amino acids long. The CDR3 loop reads CASRDRDFSYNEQFF. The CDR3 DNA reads TGTGCCAGCAGGGACCGGGACTTCTCCTACAATGAGCAGTTCTTC.

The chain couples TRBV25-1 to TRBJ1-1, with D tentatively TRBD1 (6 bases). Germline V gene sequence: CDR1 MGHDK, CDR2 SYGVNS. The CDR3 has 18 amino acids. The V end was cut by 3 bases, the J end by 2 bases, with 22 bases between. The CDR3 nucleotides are TGTGCCAGCAGTGAGCTCGTTAATTTGGGACAACAAAACACTGAAGCTTTCTTT. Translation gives CASSELVNLGQQNTEAFF. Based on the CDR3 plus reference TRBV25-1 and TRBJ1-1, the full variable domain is EADIYQTPRYLVIGTGKKITLECSQTMGHDKMYWYQQDPGMELHLIHYSYGVNSTEKGDLSSESTVSRIRTEHFPLTLESARPSHTSQYLCASSELVNLGQQNTEAFFGQGTRLTVV.

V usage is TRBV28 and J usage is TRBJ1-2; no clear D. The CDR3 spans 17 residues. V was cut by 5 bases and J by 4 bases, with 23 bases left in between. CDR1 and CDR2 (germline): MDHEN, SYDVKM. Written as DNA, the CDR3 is TGTGCCAGCAGTACCGAATACCTAGTAGTCCTTTCCTATGGCTACACCTTC. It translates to CASSTEYLVVLSYGYTF.

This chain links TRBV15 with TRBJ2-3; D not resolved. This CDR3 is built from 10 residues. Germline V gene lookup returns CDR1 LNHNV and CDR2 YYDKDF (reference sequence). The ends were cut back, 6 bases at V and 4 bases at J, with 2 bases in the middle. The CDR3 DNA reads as TGTGCCACCAGGGCAGATACGCAGTATTTT. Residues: CATRADTQYF. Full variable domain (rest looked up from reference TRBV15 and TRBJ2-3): DAMVIQNPRYQVTQFGKPVTLSCSQTLNHNVMYWYQQKSSQAPKLLFHYYDKDFNNEADTPDNFQSRRPNTSFCFLDIRSPGLGDTAMYLCATRADTQYFGPGTRLTVL.

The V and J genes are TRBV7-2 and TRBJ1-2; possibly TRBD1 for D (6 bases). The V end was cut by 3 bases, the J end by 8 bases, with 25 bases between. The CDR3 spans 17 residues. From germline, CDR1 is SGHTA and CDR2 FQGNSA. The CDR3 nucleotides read TGTGCCAGCAGCTTCCCTGTCTCTGGGGGGCAGCGTGGAGGCTACACCTTC. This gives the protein CASSFPVSGGQRGGYTF.